This T cell receptor (beta chain) emerged from a study of blood T cell repertoires in COVID-19. Per the original methods: Reference gene primer amplification yielded estimated nucleated cell counts. Method: immunoSEQ multiplex PCR; TCRdb's copy keeps in-frame clones and lacks some. D and trimming were read from the DNA, whereas the V and J calls and clone size are those reported in that table. This sample has 37,000 or so clones; approximately 78% occur once, and the top ten carry 33%. CDR1 and CDR2 from the germline V gene are PRHDT and FYEKMQ (reference sequence). V was pared by 1 base and J by 4 bases, with 6 bases of the junction left unmatched. The CDR3 contains 18 residues.

The chain has TRBV13 and TRBJ2-1, with 14 bases matching TRBD2. Sequencing was done on a sample of peripheral blood. The receptor was derived from a man aged 60 to 75 with acute or convalescent COVID-19. This CDR3 reads CASSLVGTSGSRYNEQFF. The CDR3 bases are TGTGCCAGCAGCTTAGTCGGGACTAGCGGGAGTAGGTACAATGAGCAGTTCTTC.